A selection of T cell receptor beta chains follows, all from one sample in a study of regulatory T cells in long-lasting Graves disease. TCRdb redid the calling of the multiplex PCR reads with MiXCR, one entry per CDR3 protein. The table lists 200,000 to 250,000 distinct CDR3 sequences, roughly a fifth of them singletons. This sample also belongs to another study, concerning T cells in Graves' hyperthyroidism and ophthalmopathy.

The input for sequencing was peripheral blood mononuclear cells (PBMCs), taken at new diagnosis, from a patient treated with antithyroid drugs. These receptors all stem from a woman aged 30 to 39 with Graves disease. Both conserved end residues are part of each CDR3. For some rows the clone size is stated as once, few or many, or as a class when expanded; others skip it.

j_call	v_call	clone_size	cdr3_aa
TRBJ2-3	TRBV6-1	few	CASRRTGPDTQYF
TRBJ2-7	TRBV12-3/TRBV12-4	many	CASRLAGPLYEQYF
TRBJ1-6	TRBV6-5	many	CASSYRGTAESYNSPLHF
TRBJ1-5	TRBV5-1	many	CASSATPGRNQPQHF
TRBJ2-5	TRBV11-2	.	CASSLDWWASREEETQYF
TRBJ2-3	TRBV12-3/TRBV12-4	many	CASRKSNTIGDTQYF
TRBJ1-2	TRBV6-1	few	CASSPGGDYGYTF
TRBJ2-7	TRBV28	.	CASSFQGRGSTYYEQYF
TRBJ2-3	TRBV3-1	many	CASSDPGQRTDTQYF
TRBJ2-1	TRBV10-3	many	CAIRQAPANEQFF
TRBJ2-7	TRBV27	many	CASSFTGPRGEQYF
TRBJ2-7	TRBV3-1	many	CASSPGTGLGYEQYF
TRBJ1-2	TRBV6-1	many	CASDPHWGDYTF
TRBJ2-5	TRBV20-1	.	CSAATSGTSSRTQYF
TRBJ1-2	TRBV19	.	CASTTQGESGYTF
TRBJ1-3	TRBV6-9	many	CASSYSRTASGNTIYF
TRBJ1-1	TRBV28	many	CASSFQSLNTEAFF
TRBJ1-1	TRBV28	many	CASSSPGGGRGNTEAFF
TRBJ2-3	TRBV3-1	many	CASSQDMNGGSDTQYF
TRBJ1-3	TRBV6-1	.	CASSHVSSAIYF
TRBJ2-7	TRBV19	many	CASSVPQGAYEQYF
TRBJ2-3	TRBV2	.	CASGGNTDTQYF
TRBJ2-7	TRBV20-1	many	CSASQLAGVGEQYF